This is a list of T cell receptor beta chains from one sample in a study of PD-L1 blockade in urothelial cancer. Repertoires were generated with immunoSEQ multiplex PCR, while TCRdb's copy carries only in-frame clones and drops some. This table has approximately 39,000 clones, around four fifths appearing once. The material was PBMCs, obtained around atezolizumab (anti-PD-L1) treatment. The receptors here all came from a man older than 75 with urothelial cancer. Both conserved end residues are part of each CDR3. The D gene is left open where the match is weak. Where a row states a size, it is once, few, many or the class of an expanded clone; other rows omit it.

d_call	v_call	clone_size	j_call	cdr3_nt	cdr3_aa
TRBD2	TRBV28	few	TRBJ2-2	TGTGCCAGCACCCAGGGGGGAGCTAGCGGGGAGGCCGGGGAGCTGTTTTTT	CASTQGGASGEAGELFF
TRBD2	TRBV7-2	-	TRBJ2-7	TGTGCCAGCAGCTTATCGTTCGCGGGGGGGGGAAGCTACGAGCAGTACTTC	CASSLSFAGGGSYEQYF
-	TRBV28	-	TRBJ2-7	TGTGCCAGCAGCCGAGGGGGATCTCACTACGAGCAGTACTTC	CASSRGGSHYEQYF
TRBD2	TRBV29-1	once	TRBJ2-7	TGCAGCGAGACTAGCGGGAGTGCCGAGCAGTACTTC	CSETSGSAEQYF
TRBD2	TRBV5-1	-	TRBJ2-7	TGCGCCAGCAGCCCCGGGACTAGCGGGGGCTACGAGCAGTACTTC	CASSPGTSGGYEQYF
TRBD1	TRBV6-4	-	TRBJ2-3	TGTGCCAGCAGTCTCGGGACAGGGAAGGCAGATACGCAGTATTTT	CASSLGTGKADTQYF
-	TRBV6-5	-	TRBJ1-2	TGTGCCAGCTCAAACCGGGGAAGGTATGGCTACACCTTC	CASSNRGRYGYTF
TRBD2	TRBV5-5	-	TRBJ2-1	TGTGCCAGCAGCTTACGGACTAGCGGGGATAATGAGCAGTTCTTC	CASSLRTSGDNEQFF
TRBD1	TRBV28	few	TRBJ2-1	TGTGCCAGCAGGGGACAGAACAATGAGCAGTTCTTC	CASRGQNNEQFF
TRBD1	TRBV7-2	-	TRBJ2-7	TGTGCCAGCAGCTCCCAGCCGGGACAGGCCTACGAGCAGTACTTC	CASSSQPGQAYEQYF
TRBD2	TRBV19	-	TRBJ2-1	TGTGCCAGTACCTCCATAGGGGGACTAGGGGAGCAGTTCTTC	CASTSIGGLGEQFF
-	TRBV4-1	-	TRBJ2-1	TGCGCCAGCAGCCAAGATTCCGTAAGGGGGTACAATGAGCAGTTCTTC	CASSQDSVRGYNEQFF
TRBD1	TRBV5-4	few	TRBJ2-7	TGTGCCAGCAGCCGGGCCGGACAGGGGAGAAGGGAGCAGTACTTC	CASSRAGQGRREQYF
TRBD2	TRBV7-9	-	TRBJ2-3	TGTGCCAGCAGCCGACTAGCGGACACAGATACGCAGTATTTT	CASSRLADTDTQYF
-	TRBV29-1	-	TRBJ2-7	TGCAGCGCACGGACTCGCGAGCAGTACTTC	CSARTREQYF
TRBD2	TRBV19	once	TRBJ2-1	TGTGCCACCAGCACCGGGACTAGCGGATACAATGAGCAGTTCTTC	CATSTGTSGYNEQFF
-	TRBV5-5	-	TRBJ1-5	TGTGCCAGCAGCTTGGGAGGGCAGGGCAATCAGCCCCAGCATTTT	CASSLGGQGNQPQHF
-	TRBV19	-	TRBJ1-1	TGTGCCAGGATCCGACAAAACACTGAAGCTTTCTTT	CARIRQNTEAFF
-	TRBV15	-	TRBJ2-1	TGTGCCACCAGCAGAGATTATCCGGGGAATGAGCAGTTCTTC	CATSRDYPGNEQFF
-	TRBV5-1	-	TRBJ2-1	TGCGCCAGCAGCGTGGAGGGTACTAGCTCCTACAATGAGCAGTTCTTC	CASSVEGTSSYNEQFF
TRBD2	TRBV12-5	-	TRBJ2-1	TGTGCTAGTTGTTCGTCCACACTAGCGGGGACCGCATACAATGAGCAGTTCTTC	CASCSSTLAGTAYNEQFF
-	TRBV11-3	few	TRBJ1-1	TGTGCCAGCAGCTTAGGTTTGGGTCGGGGGACTGAAGCTTTCTTT	CASSLGLGRGTEAFF
TRBD1	TRBV30	few	TRBJ1-1	TGTGCCTGGAGATTTGGGACAGGAGCTGAAGCTTTCTTT	CAWRFGTGAEAFF
TRBD2	TRBV2	-	TRBJ2-7	TGTGCCAGCAGTGAAGAGTGGCTAGCGGATTCCTACGAGCAGTACTTC	CASSEEWLADSYEQYF
-	TRBV5-4	-	TRBJ2-2	TGTGCCAGCAGCCCCGACAGGATCGGGGAGCTGTTTTTT	CASSPDRIGELFF
TRBD2	TRBV7-9	-	TRBJ2-3	TGTGCCAGCAGCCCCCGCGGGAGGGCCGGCCCAGATACGCAGTATTTT	CASSPRGRAGPDTQYF
-	TRBV5-1	-	TRBJ1-3	TGCGCCAGCAGCCCAGGGGAGAGCGGAAACACCATATATTTT	CASSPGESGNTIYF
TRBD2	TRBV6-5	-	TRBJ2-7	TGTGCCAGCAGTTTCCTAGCGGGAGGGCACTACGAGCAGTACTTC	CASSFLAGGHYEQYF
TRBD1	TRBV9	-	TRBJ1-4	TGTGCCAGCAGCATCCGGGACAGGGGGTTAAATGAAAAACTGTTTTTT	CASSIRDRGLNEKLFF
TRBD1	TRBV2	-	TRBJ2-4	TGTGCCAGCACCGCAGGGGGCGAGGGGATCATTCAGTACTTC	CASTAGGEGIIQYF
-	TRBV27	-	TRBJ2-7	TGTGCCAGCAGTTTACTCCCCCGGGATTCCTACGAGCAGTACTTC	CASSLLPRDSYEQYF
-	TRBV6-1	-	TRBJ2-5	TGTGCCAGCAGACGGGACACTGGGGGCAGGGAGACCCAGTACTTC	CASRRDTGGRETQYF
-	TRBV28	-	TRBJ1-4	TGTGCCAGCAGTCCCCCAGCGGGGTCGAATGAAAAACTGTTTTTT	CASSPPAGSNEKLFF
TRBD2	TRBV5-1	-	TRBJ2-7	TGCGCCAGCAAGGCAACTAGCGGCTACGAGCAGTACTTC	CASKATSGYEQYF
-	TRBV19	-	TRBJ1-5	TGTGCCAGTAGTTCTATCCTAGGGGCCAATCAGCCCCAGCATTTT	CASSSILGANQPQHF